Each of the 21 T cell receptor beta chains below was sequenced from the same sample in a study of cytomegalovirus exposure and HLA in healthy donors. The primer mix had 60 Vbeta and 13 Jbeta primers. Using immunoSEQ multiplex PCR, the repertoire was profiled, and TCRdb retains in-frame clones only, with some absent. Of about 140,000 clones listed, 75% to 85% are singletons. The sequencing input was PBMCs. The receptors shown here come from a woman between 40 and 55 years old in good health and CMV-seropositive.

The chain recombines TRBV28 with TRBJ1-5; 10 nucleotides match TRBD1. Germline CDR1 is MDHEN and CDR2 is SYDVKM. J was trimmed by 9 bases and V by 6 bases; bases with no gene match: 5. CDR3 length: 13 residues. CDR3 residues: CASSVRDRGPQHF. In nucleotides, the CDR3 is TGTGCCAGCAGCGTCCGGGACAGGGGGCCCCAGCATTTT. The full variable domain, completed using reference TRBV28 and TRBJ1-5, is DVKVTQSSRYLVKRTGEKVFLECVQDMDHENMFWYRQDPGLGLRLIYFSYDVKMKEKGDIPEGYSVSREKKERFSLILESASTNQTSMYLCASSVRDRGPQHFGDGTRLSIL.

J is TRBJ2-5 and V is TRBV5-6, with TRBD1 matching 7 bases. The J call could be wrong; TRBJ2-7 is a better fit for the DNA end. The CDR3 covers 14 residues. Germline V gives CDR1 SGHDT, CDR2 YYEEEE. The CDR3 region has the DNA TGTGCCAGCAGCTACGGGACAGCAGACTACGAGCAGTACTTC. Translated: CASSYGTADYEQYF.

The chain joins TRBV9 to TRBJ1-3, with a tentative D call TRBD1 (5 bases). The CDR3 sequence is 15 residues long. Germline V CDR1 and CDR2: SGDLS, YYNGEE. Trimming shortened V by 0 bases and J by 2 bases, and 9 bases separated the two germline ends. The CDR3 sequence: CASSVEGAAGNTIYF. The CDR3 bases are TGTGCCAGCAGCGTAGAAGGGGCCGCTGGAAACACCATATATTTT. Together with reference TRBV9 and TRBJ1-3, the CDR3 gives the full variable domain: DSGVTQTPKHLITATGQRVTLRCSPRSGDLSVYWYQQSLDQGLQFLIQYYNGEERAKGNILERFSAQQFPDLHSELNLSSLELGDSALYFCASSVEGAAGNTIYFGEGSWLTVV.

This clone was counted between two and nine times. The CDR3 nucleotides are TGCGCCAGCAGCCAAGTGGAAGCGGGAGCCTACGAGCAGTACTTC. This sequence encodes CASSQVEAGAYEQYF. This chain links TRBV4-1 with TRBJ2-7, with 8 bases fitting TRBD2. The J segment lost 2 bases and the V segment lost 1 base, leaving 4 bases of the junction unmatched. Germline lookup yields CDR1 MGHRA and CDR2 YSYEKL. This CDR3 comprises 15 residues.

This clone was seen once. The rearrangement joins TRBV27 to TRBJ1-1; D remains ambiguous. The CDR3 covers 15 residues. The germline gives CDR1 MNHEY, CDR2 SMNVEV (reference sequence). Trimming pared 0 bases from V and 2 bases from J, leaving 10 bases between. In nucleotides, the CDR3 is TGTGCCAGCAGTTTATCGGGAGGGTTCAACACTGAAGCTTTCTTT. Translated: CASSLSGGFNTEAFF.

The genes are TRBV29-1 and TRBJ2-1, with D maybe TRBD1 (5 bases). Germline CDR1 reads SQVTM; CDR2 reads ANQGSEA. Trimming shortened V by 4 bases and J by 5 bases, and 9 bases separated the two germline ends. This CDR3 contains 12 residues. CDR3 sequence: CSVVQDNNEQFF. The DNA of the CDR3 is TGCAGCGTTGTGCAGGACAACAATGAGCAGTTCTTC.

The chain joins TRBV18 to TRBJ2-1; tentatively, D is TRBD2 (6 bases). This CDR3 has 15 residues. V shed 4 bases and J shed 3 bases, with 13 bases lying between them. Germline CDR1 is KGHSH and CDR2 is LQKENI. In DNA, the CDR3 is TGTGCCAGCTCACGGGACTCAGACCACTACAATGAGCAGTTCTTC. Protein: CASSRDSDHYNEQFF. Filled out from reference TRBV18 and TRBJ2-1, the complete variable domain reads NAGVMQNPRHLVRRRGQEARLRCSPMKGHSHVYWYRQLPEEGLKFMVYLQKENIIDESGMPKERFSAEFPKEGPSILRIQQVVRGDSAAYFCASSRDSDHYNEQFFGPGTRLTVL.

V is TRBV9 and J is TRBJ2-5; 8 bases match TRBD2. The germline V gene encodes CDR1 SGDLS and CDR2 YYNGEE. The junction had 0 bases not matched to a gene; V was cut back by 0 bases and J by 2 bases. The length of the CDR3 is 14 residues. The CDR3 is CASSVASGQETQYF. CDR3 nucleotides: TGTGCCAGCAGCGTAGCTAGCGGGCAAGAGACCCAGTACTTC.

The CDR3 bases are TGTGCCAGCAGTTACTCGAAACTGTACTTC. Translated: CASSYSKLYF. The rearrangement uses TRBV6-6 and TRBJ2-7; D is unclear. Looked up from germline, CDR1 is MNHNY and CDR2 is SVGAGI (reference sequence). The CDR3 runs to 10 residues. V was shortened by 0 bases and J by 12 bases, with 6 bases between the two germline ends.

A remark on this clone: An end of the junction does not agree with germline; a read error may underlie this. The chain combines TRBV11-3 with TRBJ2-1, with D unclear. The length of the CDR3 is 11 residues. Germline V gene data show CDR1 as SGHNT and CDR2 as YENEEA. The CDR3 loop reads CASSRYSEQFF. CDR3 nucleotides: TGTGCCAGCAGTCGTTACAGTGAGCAGTTCTTC.

V and J are TRBV9 and TRBJ2-1, with 9 positions matching TRBD2. Germline V CDR1 and CDR2: SGDLS, YYNGEE. The CDR3 consists of 14 residues. The J segment lost 4 bases and the V segment lost 2 bases, leaving 1 base of the junction unmatched. CDR3 DNA sequence: TGTGCCAGCAGCGTGACTAGCGGATACAATGAGCAGTTCTTC. Translating it yields CASSVTSGYNEQFF.

V and J are TRBV6-6 and TRBJ1-1; TRBD1 matches 8 bases. The trim removed 2 bases at V and 4 bases at J, leaving 3 bases unmatched. This CDR3 comprises 14 residues. The V gene's germline CDR1 is MNHNY and CDR2 SVGAGI (reference sequence). CDR3 residues: CASSYPQGVTEAFF. In DNA form, the CDR3 reads TGTGCCAGCAGTTACCCACAGGGGGTCACTGAAGCTTTCTTT.

This sequence joins TRBV7-9 and TRBJ2-7, with D possibly TRBD2 on 6 matching bases. This CDR3 has 13 residues. Trimming removed 7 bases at V and 5 bases at J, with 15 bases between. CDR1 is SEHNR and CDR2 is FQNEAQ in the germline V gene (reference sequence). CDR3 bases: TGTGCCAGCAAAGGAGGGAGTTTGGACGAGCAGTACTTC. Translation: CASKGGSLDEQYF.

The V call is TRBV6-5, the J call TRBJ2-5; D perhaps matches TRBD2 (5 bases). Trimming stripped 6 bases from V and 5 bases from J, with 16 bases between. The CDR3 totals 14 residues. The germline V gene encodes CDR1 MNHEY and CDR2 SVGAGI. CDR3 nucleotide sequence: TGTGCCAGCAGACGGGCTAGCTGGGCGGAGACCCAGTACTTC. It yields the protein CASRRASWAETQYF.

This clone was found once. The chain uses TRBV29-1 and TRBJ2-7; 8 bases are a match to TRBD2. CDR1 and CDR2 from the germline V gene are SQVTM and ANQGSEA. V lost 6 bases, J lost 2 bases, and 9 bases stayed unmatched. The CDR3 extends over 14 amino acids. The DNA for the CDR3 is TGCAGCGTGGTACCCGGGAGGGCCCCCTACGAGCAGTACTTC. It specifies CSVVPGRAPYEQYF.

The V gene is TRBV28, the J gene TRBJ2-7; 7 nucleotides align to TRBD1. The germline V gene has CDR1 MDHEN and CDR2 SYDVKM. The V segment lost 6 bases and the J segment 4 bases; nucleotides outside the gene matches: 18. The CDR3 runs to 17 residues. CDR3 loop: CASRTQGLGTEGYEQYF. Here the CDR3 DNA reads TGTGCCAGCAGAACGCAGGGCCTAGGGACAGAAGGATACGAGCAGTACTTC.

The V gene is TRBV7-6, the J gene TRBJ2-7; 10 nucleotides align to TRBD2. CDR3 size: 13 residues. Germline trimming cut 8 bases from V and 4 bases from J; bases unmatched to any gene: 5. CDR1 and CDR2 from the germline V gene are SGHVS and FNYEAQ. The CDR3 sequence is CASGSGREYEQYF. The DNA of the CDR3 is TGTGCCAGCGGCAGCGGGAGGGAATACGAGCAGTACTTC.

The chain is built from TRBV2 and TRBJ2-3; TRBD2 matches 11 bases. CDR1 is SNHLY, CDR2 FYNNEI, per germline. Trimming took 6 bases from V and 5 from J; bases not matched to a gene: 7. This CDR3 is 15 amino acids long. In DNA form, the CDR3 reads TGTGCCAGCAGCATCGGGACTAGCGGTGGAGATACGCAGTATTTT. This translates into CASSIGTSGGDTQYF.

The rearrangement links TRBV27 to TRBJ1-4; perhaps TRBD1 as D (6 bases). The CDR3 is 15 residues long. CDR1 MNHEY and CDR2 SMNVEV come from the germline V gene (reference sequence). V was clipped by 6 bases and J by 5 bases, with 16 bases between them. Written as DNA, the CDR3 is TGTGCCAGCAGGAAATTACAGGGTTCAAATGAAAAACTGTTTTTT. It specifies CASRKLQGSNEKLFF.

V is TRBV20-1 and J is TRBJ2-7, with unresolved D. The CDR3 is 11 residues long. V was cut by 5 bases and J by 3 bases, with 8 bases left in between. CDR1 is DFQATT, CDR2 SNEGSKA, per germline (reference sequence). CDR3 region: CSAAIRYEQYF. DNA for the CDR3: TGCAGTGCTGCTATCCGCTACGAGCAGTACTTC.

This sequence joins TRBV6-1 and TRBJ2-5; the match to TRBD2 covers 9 bases. V was pared by 1 base and J by 3 bases, with 9 bases of the junction left unmatched. The germline V gene has CDR1 MNHNS and CDR2 SASEGT. The CDR3 is made up of 17 amino acids. As DNA, the CDR3 is TGTGCCAGCAGTGAAGTGAAGACTAGCGGTTACGAAGAGACCCAGTACTTC. It encodes CASSEVKTSGYEETQYF.